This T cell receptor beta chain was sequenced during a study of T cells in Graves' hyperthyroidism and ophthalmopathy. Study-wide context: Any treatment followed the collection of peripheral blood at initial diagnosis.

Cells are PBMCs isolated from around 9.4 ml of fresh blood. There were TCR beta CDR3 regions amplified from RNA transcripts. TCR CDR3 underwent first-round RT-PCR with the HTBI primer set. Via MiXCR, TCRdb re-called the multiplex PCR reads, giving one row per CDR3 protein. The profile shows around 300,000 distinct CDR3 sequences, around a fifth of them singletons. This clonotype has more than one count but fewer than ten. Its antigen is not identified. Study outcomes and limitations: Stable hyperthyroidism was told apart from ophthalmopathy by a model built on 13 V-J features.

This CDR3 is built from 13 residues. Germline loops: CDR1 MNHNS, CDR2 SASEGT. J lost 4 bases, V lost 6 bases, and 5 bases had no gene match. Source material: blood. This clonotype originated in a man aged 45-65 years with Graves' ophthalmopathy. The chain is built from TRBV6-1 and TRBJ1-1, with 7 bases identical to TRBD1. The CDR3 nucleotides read TGTGCCAGCAGACCAACAGGGGCCACTGAAGCTTTCTTT. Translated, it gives CASRPTGATEAFF.